This entry is about one TCR beta chain. This entry comes from a study of blood T cell repertoires in COVID-19. Study at large: The United States, Italy and Spain provided the acute and convalescent COVID-19 samples. PBMCs, B-cell-depleted T cells, or T cells were the source of the cDNA or gDNA that made up the material.

The CDR3 loop spans 18 amino acids. In germline, CDR1 is SGHAT, CDR2 FQNNGV. With V trimmed by 8 bases and J by 6 bases, 23 bases remained unmatched. Per the original data handling: How many nucleated cells were present was estimated from reference gene primer amplification. Measured with immunoSEQ multiplex PCR; TCRdb has only the in-frame clones, and not every one. V and J calls and clone size are those listed in that table; D and trimming were worked out from the DNA. The profile covers about 58,000 clones, with around nine tenths appearing a single time and 14% taken by the ten largest. The receptor was isolated from a woman between 55 and 75 years old with active COVID-19. Sequencing was done on a sample of peripheral blood. This rearrangement joins TRBV11-2 to TRBJ2-5, with TRBD2 identical over 8 bases. The CDR3 reads CASRGGRATANPLKTQYF. CDR3 coding DNA: TGTGCCAGCCGGGGGGGACGGGCGACGGCGAACCCCCTCAAGACCCAGTACTTC.